This TCR beta chain was observed in a study of OX40 agonist ivuxolimab in advanced cancers. J lost 4 bases, V lost 5 bases, and 8 bases had no gene match. Germline V gene data show CDR1 as MDHEN and CDR2 as SYDVKM. The CDR3 has 15 residues. Libraries were prepared by immunoSEQ multiplex PCR; TCRdb keeps only in-frame clonotypes and omits some of them. Of tens of thousands of clones in the sample, 85% to 95% were seen once. This receptor was obtained from an adult with an advanced solid tumor such as melanoma, head and neck, liver or kidney cancer. The input for sequencing was CD4+ or CD8+ T cells sorted from blood, taken in a trial of the OX40 agonist ivuxolimab. The chain combines TRBV28 with TRBJ1-1, with 9 nucleotides matching TRBD1. CDR3 amino acids: CASSKRQGGVTEAFF. DNA for the CDR3: TGTGCCAGCAGTAAAAGACAGGGGGGTGTCACTGAAGCTTTCTTT.